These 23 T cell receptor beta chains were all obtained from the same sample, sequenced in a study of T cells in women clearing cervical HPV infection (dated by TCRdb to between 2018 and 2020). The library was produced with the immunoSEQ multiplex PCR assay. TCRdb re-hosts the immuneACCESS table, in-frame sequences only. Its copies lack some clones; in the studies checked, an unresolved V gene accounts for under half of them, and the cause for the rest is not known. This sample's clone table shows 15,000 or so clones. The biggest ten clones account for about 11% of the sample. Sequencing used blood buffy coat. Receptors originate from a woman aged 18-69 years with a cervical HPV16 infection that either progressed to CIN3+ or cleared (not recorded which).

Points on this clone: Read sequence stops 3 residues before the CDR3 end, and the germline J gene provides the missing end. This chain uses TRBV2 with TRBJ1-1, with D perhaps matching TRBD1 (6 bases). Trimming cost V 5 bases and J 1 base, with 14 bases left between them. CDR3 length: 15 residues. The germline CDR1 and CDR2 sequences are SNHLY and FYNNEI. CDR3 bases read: TGTGCCAGCAGTATACCCACAGGGAAGAACACTGAA. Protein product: CASSIPTGKNTE. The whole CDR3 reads CASSIPTGKNTEAFF. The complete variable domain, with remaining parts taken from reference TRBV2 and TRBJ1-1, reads EPEVTQTPSHQVTQMGQEVILRCVPISNHLYFYWYRQILGQKVEFLVSFYNNEISEKSEIFDDQFSVERPDGSNFTLKIRSTKLEDSAMYFCASSIPTGKNTEAFFGQGTRLTVV.

CDR3 sequence reads: CASRMETGGIGTEAFF. Incomplete CDR3 DNA: TGTGCCAGTAGGATGGAGACAGGGGGAATTGGCACTGAA. This sequence joins TRBV19 and TRBJ1-1, with 9 bases fitting TRBD1. Read data end 3 residues before the CDR3 end; the end is taken from the germline J gene. The CDR3 length is 16 residues. Germline CDR1 and CDR2: LNHDA and SQIVND (reference sequence). V shed 6 bases, J shed 4 bases, and the junction held 12 bases outside the gene matches. Drawing the rest from reference TRBV19 and TRBJ1-1, the complete variable domain is DGGITQSPKYLFRKEGQNVTLSCEQNLNHDAMYWYRQDPGQGLRLIYYSQIVNDFQKGDIAEGYSVSREKKESFPLTVTSAQKNPTAFYLCASRMETGGIGTEAFFGQGTRLTVV.

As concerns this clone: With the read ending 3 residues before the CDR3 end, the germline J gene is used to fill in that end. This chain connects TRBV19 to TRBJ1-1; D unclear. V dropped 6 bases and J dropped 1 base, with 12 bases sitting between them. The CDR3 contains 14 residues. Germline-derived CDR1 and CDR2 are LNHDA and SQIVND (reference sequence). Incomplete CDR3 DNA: TGTGCCAGTAGAAAGCACGATGCGAACACTGAA. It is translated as CASRKHDANTE. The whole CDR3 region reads CASRKHDANTEAFF. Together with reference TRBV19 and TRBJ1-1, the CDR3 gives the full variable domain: DGGITQSPKYLFRKEGQNVTLSCEQNLNHDAMYWYRQDPGQGLRLIYYSQIVNDFQKGDIAEGYSVSREKKESFPLTVTSAQKNPTAFYLCASRKHDANTEAFFGQGTRLTVV.

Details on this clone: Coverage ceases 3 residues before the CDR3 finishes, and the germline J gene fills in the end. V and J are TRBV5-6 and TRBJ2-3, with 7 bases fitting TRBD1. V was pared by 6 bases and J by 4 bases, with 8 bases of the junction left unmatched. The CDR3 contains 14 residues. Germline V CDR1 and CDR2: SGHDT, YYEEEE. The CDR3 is CASTTTQGADTQYF. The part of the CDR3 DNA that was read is TGTGCCAGCACCACAACTCAGGGGGCAGATACG.

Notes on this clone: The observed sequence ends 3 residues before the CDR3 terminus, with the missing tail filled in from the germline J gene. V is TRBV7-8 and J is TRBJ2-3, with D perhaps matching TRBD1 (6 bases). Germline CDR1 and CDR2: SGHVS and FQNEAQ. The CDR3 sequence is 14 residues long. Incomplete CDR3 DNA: TGTGCCAGCAGCTACACAGGGATCCAAGAGACG. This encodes CASSYTGIQET. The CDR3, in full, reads CASSYTGIQETQYF.

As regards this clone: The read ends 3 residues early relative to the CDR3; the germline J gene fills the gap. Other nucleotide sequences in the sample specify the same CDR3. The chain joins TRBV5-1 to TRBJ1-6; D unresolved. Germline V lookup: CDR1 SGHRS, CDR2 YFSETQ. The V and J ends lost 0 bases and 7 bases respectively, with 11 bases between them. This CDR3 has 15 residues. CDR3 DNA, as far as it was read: TGCGCCAGCAGCTTGGAGGGCGCGGGCAATTCACCC. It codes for CASSLEGAGNSP. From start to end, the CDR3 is CASSLEGAGNSPLHF.

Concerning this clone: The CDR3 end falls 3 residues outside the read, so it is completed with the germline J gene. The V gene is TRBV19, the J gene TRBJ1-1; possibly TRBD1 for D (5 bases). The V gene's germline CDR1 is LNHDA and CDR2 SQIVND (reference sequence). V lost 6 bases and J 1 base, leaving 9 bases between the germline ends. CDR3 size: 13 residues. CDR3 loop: CASSLTGNTEAFF. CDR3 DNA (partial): TGTGCCAGTAGCCTAACAGGGAACACTGAA.

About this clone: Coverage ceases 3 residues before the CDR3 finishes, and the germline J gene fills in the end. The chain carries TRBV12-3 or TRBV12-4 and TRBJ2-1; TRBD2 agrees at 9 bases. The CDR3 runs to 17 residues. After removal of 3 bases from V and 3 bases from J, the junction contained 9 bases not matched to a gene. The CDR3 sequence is CASSFSPASGIYNEQFF. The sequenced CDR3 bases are TGTGCCAGCAGTTTTTCCCCGGCTAGCGGGATCTACAATGAG.

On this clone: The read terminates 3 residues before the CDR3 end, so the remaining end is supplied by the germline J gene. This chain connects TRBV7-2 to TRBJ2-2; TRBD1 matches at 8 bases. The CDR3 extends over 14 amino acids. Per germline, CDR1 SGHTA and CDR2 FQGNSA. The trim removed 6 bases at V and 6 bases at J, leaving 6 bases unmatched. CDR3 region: CASRPTGDAGELFF. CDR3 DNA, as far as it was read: TGTGCCAGCAGACCGACAGGGGATGCCGGGGAG.

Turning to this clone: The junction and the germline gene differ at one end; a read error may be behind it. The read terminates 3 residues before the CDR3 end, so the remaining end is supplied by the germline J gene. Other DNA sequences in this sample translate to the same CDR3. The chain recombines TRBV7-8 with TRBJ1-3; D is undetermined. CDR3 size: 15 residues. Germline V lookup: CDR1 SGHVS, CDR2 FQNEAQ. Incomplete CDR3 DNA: TGTGCCAGCAGCCCGCTAGATTACTCTGGAAACACA. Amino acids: CASSPLDYSGNT. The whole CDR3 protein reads CASSPLDYSGNTIYF.

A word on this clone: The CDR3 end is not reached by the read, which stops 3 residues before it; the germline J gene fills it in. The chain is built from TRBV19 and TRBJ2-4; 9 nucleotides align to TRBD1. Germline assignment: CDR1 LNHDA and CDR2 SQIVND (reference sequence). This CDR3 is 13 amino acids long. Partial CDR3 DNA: TGTGCCAGTAACCCGGGACAGGGAGGTGGT. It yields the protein CASNPGQGGG. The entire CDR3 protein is CASNPGQGGGQYF.

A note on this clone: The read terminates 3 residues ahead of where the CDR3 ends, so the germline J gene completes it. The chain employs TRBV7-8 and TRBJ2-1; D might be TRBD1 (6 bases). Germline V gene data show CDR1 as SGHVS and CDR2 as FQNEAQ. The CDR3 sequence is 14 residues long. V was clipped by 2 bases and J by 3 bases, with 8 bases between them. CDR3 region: CASSLTDSYNEQFF. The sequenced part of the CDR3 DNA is TGTGCCAGCAGCTTAACGGACAGCTACAATGAG.

This chain's CDR3 is CSARGGLAGGQDEQYF. The covered CDR3 bases are TGCAGTGCTAGGGGTGGACTAGCGGGGGGGCAGGACGAG. The J gene is TRBJ2-7, the V gene TRBV20-1; 15 nucleotides line up with TRBD2. The read is 3 residues too short to cover the CDR3 end, so that end is filled in from the germline J gene. The ends lost 3 bases at V and 5 bases at J; junction bases unmatched: 8. The CDR3 has 16 amino acids. Per germline, CDR1 DFQATT and CDR2 SNEGSKA (reference sequence).

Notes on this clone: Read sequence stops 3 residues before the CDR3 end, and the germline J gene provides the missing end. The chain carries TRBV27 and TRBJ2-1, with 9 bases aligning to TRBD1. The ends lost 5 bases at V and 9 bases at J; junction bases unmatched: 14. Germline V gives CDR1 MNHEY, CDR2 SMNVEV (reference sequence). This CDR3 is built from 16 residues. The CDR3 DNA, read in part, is TGTGCCAGCAGTCCCTCCCGAGGGACAGGGCTAGGTGAG. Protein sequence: CASSPSRGTGLGE. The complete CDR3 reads CASSPSRGTGLGEQFF.

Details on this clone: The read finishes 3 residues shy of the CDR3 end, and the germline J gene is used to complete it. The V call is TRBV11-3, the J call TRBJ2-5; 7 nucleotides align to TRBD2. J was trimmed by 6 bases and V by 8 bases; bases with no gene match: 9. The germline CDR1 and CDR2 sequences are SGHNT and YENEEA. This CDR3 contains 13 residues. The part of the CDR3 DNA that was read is TGTGCCAGCGGGGGGGGAGAAGAGCAGACC. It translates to CASGGGEEQT. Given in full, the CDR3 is CASGGGEEQTQYF.

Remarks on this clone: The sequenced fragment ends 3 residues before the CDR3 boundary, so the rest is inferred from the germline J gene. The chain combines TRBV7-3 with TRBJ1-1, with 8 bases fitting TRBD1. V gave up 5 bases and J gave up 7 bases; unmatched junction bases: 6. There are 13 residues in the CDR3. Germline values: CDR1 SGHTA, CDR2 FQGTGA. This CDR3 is CASSLQGVGEAFF. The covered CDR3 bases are TGTGCCAGCAGCCTACAGGGGGTCGGTGAA.

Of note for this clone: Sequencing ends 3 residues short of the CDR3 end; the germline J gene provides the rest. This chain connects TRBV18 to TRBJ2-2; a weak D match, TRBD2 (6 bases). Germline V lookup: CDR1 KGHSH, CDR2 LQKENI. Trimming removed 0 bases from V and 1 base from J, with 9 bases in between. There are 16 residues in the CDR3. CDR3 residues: CASSPPNGGNTGELFF. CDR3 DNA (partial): TGTGCCAGCTCACCACCGAACGGGGGGAACACCGGGGAG.

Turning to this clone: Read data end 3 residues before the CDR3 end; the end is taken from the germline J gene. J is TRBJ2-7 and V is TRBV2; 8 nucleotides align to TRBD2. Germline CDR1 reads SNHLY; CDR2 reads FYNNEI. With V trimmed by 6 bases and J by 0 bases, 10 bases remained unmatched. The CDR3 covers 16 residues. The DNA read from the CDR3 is TGTGCCAGCAGGGGGGGAATTAGCGGGGCCTCCTACGAG. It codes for CASRGGISGASYE. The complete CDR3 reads CASRGGISGASYEQYF. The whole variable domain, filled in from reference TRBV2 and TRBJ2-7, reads EPEVTQTPSHQVTQMGQEVILRCVPISNHLYFYWYRQILGQKVEFLVSFYNNEISEKSEIFDDQFSVERPDGSNFTLKIRSTKLEDSAMYFCASRGGISGASYEQYFGPGTRLTVT.

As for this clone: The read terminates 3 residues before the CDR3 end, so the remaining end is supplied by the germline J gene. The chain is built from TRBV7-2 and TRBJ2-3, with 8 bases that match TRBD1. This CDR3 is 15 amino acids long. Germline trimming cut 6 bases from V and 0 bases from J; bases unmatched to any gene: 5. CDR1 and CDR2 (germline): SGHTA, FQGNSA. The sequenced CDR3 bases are TGTGCCAGCAGACCAGGACAGGGAAGCACAGATACG. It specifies CASRPGQGSTDT. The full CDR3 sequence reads CASRPGQGSTDTQYF.

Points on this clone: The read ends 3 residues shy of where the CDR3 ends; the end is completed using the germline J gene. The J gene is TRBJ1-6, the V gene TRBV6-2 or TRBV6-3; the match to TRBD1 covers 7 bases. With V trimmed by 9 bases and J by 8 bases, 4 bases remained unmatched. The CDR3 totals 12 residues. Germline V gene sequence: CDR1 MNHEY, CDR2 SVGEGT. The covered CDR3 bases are TGTGCCAGTTACAGGGGCTATTCACCC. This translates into CASYRGYSP. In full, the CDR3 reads CASYRGYSPLHF.

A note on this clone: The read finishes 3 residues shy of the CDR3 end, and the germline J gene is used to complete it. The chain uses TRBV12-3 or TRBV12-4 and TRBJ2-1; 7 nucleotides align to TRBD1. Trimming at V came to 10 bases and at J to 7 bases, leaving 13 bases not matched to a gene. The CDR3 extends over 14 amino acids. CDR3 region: CAIHEGAPSNEQFF. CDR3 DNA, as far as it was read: TGTGCCATCCATGAGGGGGCTCCCAGTAATGAG.

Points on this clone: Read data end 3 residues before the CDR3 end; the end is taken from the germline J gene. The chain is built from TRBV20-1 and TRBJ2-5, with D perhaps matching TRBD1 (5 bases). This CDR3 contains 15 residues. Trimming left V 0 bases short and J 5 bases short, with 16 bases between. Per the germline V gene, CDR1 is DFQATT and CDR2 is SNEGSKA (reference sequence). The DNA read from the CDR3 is TGCAGTGCTAGAGATTGGAGTAGGGGTACGGAGACC. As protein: CSARDWSRGTET. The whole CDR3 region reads CSARDWSRGTETQYF.

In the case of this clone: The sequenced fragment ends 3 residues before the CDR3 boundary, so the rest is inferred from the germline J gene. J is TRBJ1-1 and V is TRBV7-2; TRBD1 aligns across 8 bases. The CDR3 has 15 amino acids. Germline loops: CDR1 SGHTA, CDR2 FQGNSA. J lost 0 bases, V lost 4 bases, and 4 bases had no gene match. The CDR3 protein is CASSWSTGVNTEAFF. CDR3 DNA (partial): TGTGCCAGCAGCTGGTCGACAGGGGTGAACACTGAA. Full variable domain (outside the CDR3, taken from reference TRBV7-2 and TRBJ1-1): GAGVSQSPSNKVTEKGKDVELRCDPISGHTALYWYRQSLGQGLEFLIYFQGNSAPDKSGLPSDRFSAERTGGSVSTLTIQRTQQEDSAVYLCASSWSTGVNTEAFFGQGTRLTVV.